Listed below are T cell receptor beta chains from one sample, sequenced in a study of blood T cell repertoires in COVID-19. TCRdb keeps only in-frame clones here, not all; method: immunoSEQ multiplex PCR. Altogether 10,000 or so clones are present, 82% being singletons, with the ten largest covering around a fifth. Sequenced sample: peripheral blood. Every receptor here comes from a human donor in a cohort sampled during active COVID-19. CDR3s include the opening cysteine and the closing phenylalanine or tryptophan. Fields, in order: clone size, V gene, D gene, J gene, CDR3 protein, CDR3 DNA. D genes are given only for firm matches. Clone size appears in some rows only: once, few, many, or a class for an expanded clone.

clone size: -; V gene: TRBV2; D gene: -; J gene: TRBJ1-1; CDR3 protein: CASSDGGTEAFF; CDR3 DNA: TGTGCCAGCAGTGATGGCGGAACTGAAGCTTTCTTT
clone size: -; V gene: TRBV7-9; D gene: TRBD1; J gene: TRBJ2-2; CDR3 protein: CASSPWDRITGELFF; CDR3 DNA: TGTGCCAGCAGCCCTTGGGACAGAATCACCGGGGAGCTGTTTTTT
clone size: -; V gene: TRBV5-1; D gene: -; J gene: TRBJ2-5; CDR3 protein: CASSLLVGVRGQETQYF; CDR3 DNA: TGCGCCAGCAGCTTGTTGGTCGGGGTGCGTGGGCAAGAGACCCAGTACTTC
clone size: -; V gene: TRBV19; D gene: TRBD2; J gene: TRBJ2-7; CDR3 protein: CASSIGGTIYYEQYF; CDR3 DNA: TGTGCCAGTAGTATAGGGGGGACTATATACTACGAGCAGTACTTC
clone size: -; V gene: TRBV6-5; D gene: -; J gene: TRBJ1-4; CDR3 protein: CASSNSDRQVEELFF; CDR3 DNA: TGTGCCAGCAGTAACTCCGACAGGCAGGTCGAGGAACTGTTTTTT
clone size: -; V gene: TRBV11-3; D gene: TRBD2; J gene: TRBJ2-1; CDR3 protein: CASSGGGGGSYNEQFF; CDR3 DNA: TGTGCCAGCAGCGGCGGGGGGGGTGGATCCTACAATGAGCAGTTCTTC
clone size: -; V gene: TRBV4-3; D gene: TRBD1; J gene: TRBJ1-2; CDR3 protein: CASSQDGTGRGYTF; CDR3 DNA: TGCGCCAGCAGCCAAGATGGGACAGGGCGCGGCTACACCTTC
clone size: -; V gene: TRBV7-9; D gene: -; J gene: TRBJ2-7; CDR3 protein: CASSLTQATHEQYF; CDR3 DNA: TGTGCCAGCAGCTTAACGCAGGCTACCCACGAGCAGTACTTC
clone size: -; V gene: TRBV7-2; D gene: -; J gene: TRBJ1-1; CDR3 protein: CARSWRGNTEAFF; CDR3 DNA: TGTGCCAGGTCGTGGAGGGGGAACACTGAAGCTTTCTTT
clone size: -; V gene: TRBV5-6; D gene: TRBD1; J gene: TRBJ1-3; CDR3 protein: CASSRTGAGNTIYF; CDR3 DNA: TGTGCCAGCAGCCGGACAGGGGCTGGAAACACCATATATTTT
clone size: once; V gene: TRBV5-1; D gene: TRBD1; J gene: TRBJ2-5; CDR3 protein: CASSLGDRGQETQYF; CDR3 DNA: TGCGCCAGCAGCTTGGGGGACAGGGGGCAAGAGACCCAGTACTTC
clone size: -; V gene: TRBV7-8; D gene: TRBD1; J gene: TRBJ1-1; CDR3 protein: CASSSRDRLNTEAFF; CDR3 DNA: TGTGCCAGCAGCTCGCGGGACAGGCTGAACACTGAAGCTTTCTTT
clone size: -; V gene: TRBV6-2/TRBV6-3; D gene: -; J gene: TRBJ2-7; CDR3 protein: CASSGRQTNSYEQYF; CDR3 DNA: TGTGCCAGCAGTGGCAGACAGACGAACTCCTACGAGCAGTACTTC
clone size: -; V gene: TRBV18; D gene: TRBD1; J gene: TRBJ2-3; CDR3 protein: CASSTREQGTDTQYF; CDR3 DNA: TGTGCCAGCTCGACCCGGGAACAGGGGACAGATACGCAGTATTTT
clone size: -; V gene: TRBV5-4; D gene: TRBD1; J gene: TRBJ2-7; CDR3 protein: CASSPARGQYEQYF; CDR3 DNA: TGTGCCAGCAGCCCCGCCAGGGGGCAGTACGAGCAGTACTTC
clone size: -; V gene: TRBV30; D gene: -; J gene: TRBJ2-7; CDR3 protein: CAWSRKVTGSSGEQYF; CDR3 DNA: TGTGCCTGGAGTAGAAAAGTTACAGGTTCCTCTGGCGAGCAGTACTTC
clone size: -; V gene: TRBV2; D gene: TRBD2; J gene: TRBJ2-7; CDR3 protein: CASSGLAVTYEQYF; CDR3 DNA: TGTGCCAGCAGTGGACTAGCGGTGACTTACGAGCAGTACTTC
clone size: -; V gene: TRBV9; D gene: -; J gene: TRBJ2-5; CDR3 protein: CASSGLSGETQYF; CDR3 DNA: TGTGCCAGCTCGGGACTCTCGGGAGAGACCCAGTACTTC
clone size: -; V gene: TRBV16; D gene: TRBD1; J gene: TRBJ2-2; CDR3 protein: CASSQQGGSGELFF; CDR3 DNA: TGTGCCAGCAGCCAACAAGGGGGCTCCGGGGAGCTGTTTTTT
clone size: -; V gene: TRBV14; D gene: TRBD1; J gene: TRBJ2-2; CDR3 protein: CASSPDRGKEWSHTGELFF; CDR3 DNA: TGTGCCAGCAGCCCCGACAGGGGGAAGGAGTGGTCCCACACCGGGGAGCTGTTTTTT
clone size: once; V gene: TRBV2; D gene: TRBD2; J gene: TRBJ2-5; CDR3 protein: CASRGLAQTQYF; CDR3 DNA: TGTGCCAGCAGGGGACTAGCGCAGACCCAGTACTTC
clone size: -; V gene: TRBV7-3; D gene: TRBD2; J gene: TRBJ2-7; CDR3 protein: CASSQSGGALYEQYF; CDR3 DNA: TGTGCCAGCAGCCAAAGCGGGGGGGCGTTATACGAGCAGTACTTC
clone size: -; V gene: TRBV2; D gene: TRBD1; J gene: TRBJ2-7; CDR3 protein: CASFEDRTFYEQYF; CDR3 DNA: TGTGCCAGCTTCGAGGACAGGACCTTCTACGAGCAGTACTTC
clone size: once; V gene: TRBV27; D gene: TRBD2; J gene: TRBJ2-3; CDR3 protein: CASTLSRGLAGTDTQYF; CDR3 DNA: TGTGCCAGCACCCTGAGCCGCGGACTAGCGGGCACAGATACGCAGTATTTT
clone size: -; V gene: TRBV30; D gene: -; J gene: TRBJ1-1; CDR3 protein: CAWSPGIANTEAFF; CDR3 DNA: TGTGCCTGGAGTCCGGGAATCGCGAACACTGAAGCTTTCTTT
clone size: -; V gene: TRBV24-1; D gene: -; J gene: TRBJ1-2; CDR3 protein: CATSDGGVRPYGYTF; CDR3 DNA: TGTGCCACCAGTGATGGAGGGGTCCGCCCGTATGGCTACACCTTC
clone size: -; V gene: TRBV5-4; D gene: -; J gene: TRBJ2-2; CDR3 protein: CASSYVLRGWGTGELFF; CDR3 DNA: TGTGCCAGCAGCTACGTTTTAAGAGGGTGGGGAACCGGGGAGCTGTTTTTT